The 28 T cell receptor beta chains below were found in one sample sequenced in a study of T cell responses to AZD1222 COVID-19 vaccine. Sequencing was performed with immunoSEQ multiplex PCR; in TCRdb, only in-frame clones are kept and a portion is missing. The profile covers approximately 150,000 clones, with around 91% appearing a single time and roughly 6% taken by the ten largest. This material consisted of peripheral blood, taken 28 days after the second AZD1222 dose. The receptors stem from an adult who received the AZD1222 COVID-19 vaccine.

The CDR3 sequence is CASSPSGTGDSNQPQHF. For the CDR3, the DNA is TGTGCCAGTAGTCCTTCCGGGACAGGGGACAGCAATCAGCCCCAGCATTTT. J is TRBJ1-5 and V is TRBV19; 10 positions agree with TRBD1. J gave up 1 base and V 5 bases, and 8 bases lay outside the gene matches. This CDR3 comprises 17 residues. CDR1 and CDR2 from the germline V gene are LNHDA and SQIVND (reference sequence). Complete variable domain (other parts from reference TRBV19 and TRBJ1-5): DGGITQSPKYLFRKEGQNVTLSCEQNLNHDAMYWYRQDPGQGLRLIYYSQIVNDFQKGDIAEGYSVSREKKESFPLTVTSAQKNPTAFYLCASSPSGTGDSNQPQHFGDGTRLSIL.

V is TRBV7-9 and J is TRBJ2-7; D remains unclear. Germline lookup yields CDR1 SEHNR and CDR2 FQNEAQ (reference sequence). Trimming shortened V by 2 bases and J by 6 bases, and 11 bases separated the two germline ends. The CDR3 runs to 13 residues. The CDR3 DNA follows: TGTGCCAGCAGCTTACCGACACTTAGCGAGCAGTACTTC. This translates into CASSLPTLSEQYF.

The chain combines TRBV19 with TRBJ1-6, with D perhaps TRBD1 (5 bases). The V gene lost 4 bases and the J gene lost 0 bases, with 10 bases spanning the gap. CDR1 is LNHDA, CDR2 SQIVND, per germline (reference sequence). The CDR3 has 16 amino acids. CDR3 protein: CASSKWGSSYNSPLHF. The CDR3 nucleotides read TGTGCCAGTAGTAAGTGGGGGAGCTCCTATAATTCACCCCTCCACTTT.

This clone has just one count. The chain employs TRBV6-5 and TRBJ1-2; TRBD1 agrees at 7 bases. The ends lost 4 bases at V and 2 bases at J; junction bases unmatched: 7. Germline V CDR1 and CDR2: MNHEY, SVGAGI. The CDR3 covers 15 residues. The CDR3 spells CASSLQGITNYGYTF. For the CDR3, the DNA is TGTGCCAGCAGTTTACAGGGGATCACGAACTATGGCTACACCTTC.

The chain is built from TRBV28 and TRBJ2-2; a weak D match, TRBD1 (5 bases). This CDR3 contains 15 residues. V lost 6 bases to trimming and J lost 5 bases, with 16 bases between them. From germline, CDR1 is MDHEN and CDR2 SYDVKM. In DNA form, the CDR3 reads TGTGCCAGCAGGCAGGGAAGGGCCAGGACCGGGGAGCTGTTTTTT. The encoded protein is CASRQGRARTGELFF.

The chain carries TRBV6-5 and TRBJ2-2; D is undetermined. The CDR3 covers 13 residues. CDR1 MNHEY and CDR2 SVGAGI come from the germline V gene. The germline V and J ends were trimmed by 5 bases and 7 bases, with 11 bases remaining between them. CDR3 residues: CASSPKIGGELFF. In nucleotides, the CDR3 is TGTGCCAGCAGTCCTAAGATTGGCGGGGAGCTGTTTTTT.

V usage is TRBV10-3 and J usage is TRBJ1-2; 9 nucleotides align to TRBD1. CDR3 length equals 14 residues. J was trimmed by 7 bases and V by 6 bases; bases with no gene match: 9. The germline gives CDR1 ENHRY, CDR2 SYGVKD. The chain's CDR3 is CAIRGTGKGFGYTF. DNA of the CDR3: TGTGCCATCAGAGGGACAGGGAAGGGCTTTGGCTACACCTTC.

The CDR3 DNA reads TGTGCCAGTAGTTCCCTGACAGGGGCGGCCTACGAGCAGTACTTC. It translates to CASSSLTGAAYEQYF. The chain combines TRBV19 with TRBJ2-7; 8 bases fit TRBD1. Germline V gene sequence: CDR1 LNHDA, CDR2 SQIVND (reference sequence). Trimming at V came to 5 bases and at J to 2 bases, leaving 8 bases not matched to a gene. This CDR3 has 15 amino acids. The whole variable domain, filled in from reference TRBV19 and TRBJ2-7, reads DGGITQSPKYLFRKEGQNVTLSCEQNLNHDAMYWYRQDPGQGLRLIYYSQIVNDFQKGDIAEGYSVSREKKESFPLTVTSAQKNPTAFYLCASSSLTGAAYEQYFGPGTRLTVT.

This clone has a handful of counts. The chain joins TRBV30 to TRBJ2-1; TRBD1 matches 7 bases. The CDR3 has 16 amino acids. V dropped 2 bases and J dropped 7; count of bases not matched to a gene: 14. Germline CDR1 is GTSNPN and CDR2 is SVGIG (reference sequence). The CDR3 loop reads CAWSLNLGQLLNEQFF. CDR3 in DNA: TGTGCCTGGAGTCTTAATCTGGGACAGCTTCTTAATGAGCAGTTCTTC.

Here the CDR3 DNA reads TGTGCCAGCTCACCAGGGACAGCAGACTCTGGAAACACCATATATTTT. It encodes CASSPGTADSGNTIYF. V and J are TRBV18 and TRBJ1-3, with 7 bases that match TRBD1. The J segment lost 0 bases and the V segment lost 2 bases, leaving 4 bases of the junction unmatched. The CDR3 runs to 16 residues. The germline V gene has CDR1 KGHSH and CDR2 LQKENI.

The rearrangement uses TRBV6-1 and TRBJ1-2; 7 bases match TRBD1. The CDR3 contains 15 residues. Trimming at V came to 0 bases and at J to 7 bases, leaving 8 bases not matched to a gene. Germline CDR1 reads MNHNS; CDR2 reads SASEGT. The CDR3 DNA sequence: TGTGCCAGCAGTGAAGCTTACAGGGGTAAACGTGGCTACACCTTC. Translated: CASSEAYRGKRGYTF.

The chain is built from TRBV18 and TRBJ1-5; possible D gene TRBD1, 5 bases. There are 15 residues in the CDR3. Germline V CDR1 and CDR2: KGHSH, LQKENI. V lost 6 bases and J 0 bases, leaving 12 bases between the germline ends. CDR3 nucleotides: TGTGCCAGCTCCCCAGGGCAAGATAGCAATCAGCCCCAGCATTTT. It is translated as CASSPGQDSNQPQHF.

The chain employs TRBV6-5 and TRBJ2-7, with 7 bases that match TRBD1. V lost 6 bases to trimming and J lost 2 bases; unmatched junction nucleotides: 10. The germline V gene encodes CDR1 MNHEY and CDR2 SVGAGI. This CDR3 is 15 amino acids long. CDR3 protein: CASSPGTALAYEQYF. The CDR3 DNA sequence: TGTGCCAGCAGCCCCGGGACAGCTTTGGCCTACGAGCAGTACTTC.

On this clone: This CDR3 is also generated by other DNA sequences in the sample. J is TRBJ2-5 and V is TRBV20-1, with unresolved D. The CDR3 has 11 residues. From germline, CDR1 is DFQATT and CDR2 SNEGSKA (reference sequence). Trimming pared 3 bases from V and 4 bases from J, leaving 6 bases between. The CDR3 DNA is TGCAGTGCTAGTGTGAGAGAGACCCAGTACTTC. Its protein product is CSASVRETQYF.

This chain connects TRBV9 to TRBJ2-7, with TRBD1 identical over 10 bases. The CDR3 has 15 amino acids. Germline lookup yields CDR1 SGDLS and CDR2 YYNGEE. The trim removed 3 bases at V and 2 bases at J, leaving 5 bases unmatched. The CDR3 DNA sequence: TGTGCCAGCAGCGCCGGGACAGGGGAGACCTACGAGCAGTACTTC. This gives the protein CASSAGTGETYEQYF.

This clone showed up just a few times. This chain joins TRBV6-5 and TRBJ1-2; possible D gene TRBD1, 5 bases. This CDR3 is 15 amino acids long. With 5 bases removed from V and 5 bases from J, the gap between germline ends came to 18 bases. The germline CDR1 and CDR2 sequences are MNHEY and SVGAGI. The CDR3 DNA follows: TGTGCCAGCAGTACGGACATACCCTCCCATTATGGCTACACCTTC. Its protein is CASSTDIPSHYGYTF.

Here the CDR3 DNA reads TGTGCCACCAGTGATTTTAGGGATAACTATGGCTACACCTTC. This translates into CATSDFRDNYGYTF. The gene calls are TRBV24-1 and TRBJ1-2; D is unresolved. The V gene's germline CDR1 is KGHDR and CDR2 SFDVKD. V was pared by 1 base and J by 1 base, with 6 bases between. The CDR3 extends over 14 amino acids.

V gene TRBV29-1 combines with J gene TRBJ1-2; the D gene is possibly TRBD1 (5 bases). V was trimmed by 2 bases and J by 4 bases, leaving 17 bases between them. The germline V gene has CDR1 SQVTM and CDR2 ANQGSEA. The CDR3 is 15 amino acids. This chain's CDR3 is CSVETLSGAGYGYTF. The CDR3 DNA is TGCAGCGTTGAAACATTATCCGGGGCCGGCTATGGCTACACCTTC.

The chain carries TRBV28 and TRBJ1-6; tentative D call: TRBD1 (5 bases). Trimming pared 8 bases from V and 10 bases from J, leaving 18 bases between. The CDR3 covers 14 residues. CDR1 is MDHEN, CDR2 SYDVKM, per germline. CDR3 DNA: TGTGCCAGCGCAACCGGGACTGTTGGCTCACCCCTCCACTTT. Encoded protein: CASATGTVGSPLHF.

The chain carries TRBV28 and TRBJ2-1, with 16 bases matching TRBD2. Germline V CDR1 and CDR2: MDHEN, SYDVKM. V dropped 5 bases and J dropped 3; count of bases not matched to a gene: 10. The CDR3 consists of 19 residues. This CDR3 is CASSIFGTSGGVGYNEQFF. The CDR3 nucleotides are TGTGCCAGCAGTATCTTTGGGACTAGCGGGGGGGTTGGCTACAATGAGCAGTTCTTC.

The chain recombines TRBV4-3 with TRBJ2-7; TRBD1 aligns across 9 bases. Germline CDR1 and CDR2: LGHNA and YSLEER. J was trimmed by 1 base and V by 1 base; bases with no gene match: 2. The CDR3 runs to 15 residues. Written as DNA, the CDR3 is TGCGCCAGCAGCCAAGGACAGGGGGGATCCTACGAGCAGTACTTC. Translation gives CASSQGQGGSYEQYF.

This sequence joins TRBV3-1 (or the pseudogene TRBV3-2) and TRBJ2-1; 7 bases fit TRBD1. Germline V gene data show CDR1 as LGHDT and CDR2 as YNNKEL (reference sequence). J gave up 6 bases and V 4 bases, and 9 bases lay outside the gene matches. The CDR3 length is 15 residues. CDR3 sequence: CASSPDRAICNEQFF. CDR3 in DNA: TGTGCCAGCAGCCCCGACAGGGCTATTTGCAATGAGCAGTTCTTC.

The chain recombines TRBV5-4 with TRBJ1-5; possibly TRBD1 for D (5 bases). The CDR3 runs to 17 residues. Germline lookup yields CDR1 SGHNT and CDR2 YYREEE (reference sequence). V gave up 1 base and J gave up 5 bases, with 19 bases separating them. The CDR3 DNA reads TGTGCCAGCAGCTTGTGGGGGGGAGGGGCTGTGGATCAGCCCCAGCATTTT. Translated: CASSLWGGGAVDQPQHF.

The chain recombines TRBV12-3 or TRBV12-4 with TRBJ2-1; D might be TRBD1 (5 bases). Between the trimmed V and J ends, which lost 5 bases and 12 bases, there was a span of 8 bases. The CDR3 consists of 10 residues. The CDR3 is CASSGQMQFF. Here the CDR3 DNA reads TGTGCCAGCAGTGGACAAATGCAGTTCTTC.

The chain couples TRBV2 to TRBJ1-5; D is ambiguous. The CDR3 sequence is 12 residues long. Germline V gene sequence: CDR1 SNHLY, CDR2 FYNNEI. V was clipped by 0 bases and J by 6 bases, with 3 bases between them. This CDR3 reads CASSEARQPQHF. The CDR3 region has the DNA TGTGCCAGCAGTGAAGCGCGTCAGCCCCAGCATTTT.

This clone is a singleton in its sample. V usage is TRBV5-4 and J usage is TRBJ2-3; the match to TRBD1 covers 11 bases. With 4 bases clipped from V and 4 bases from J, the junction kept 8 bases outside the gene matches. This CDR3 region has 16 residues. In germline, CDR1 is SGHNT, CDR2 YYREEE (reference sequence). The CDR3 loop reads CASSPGQGAYADTQYF. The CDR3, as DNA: TGTGCCAGCAGCCCAGGACAGGGGGCGTATGCAGATACGCAGTATTTT. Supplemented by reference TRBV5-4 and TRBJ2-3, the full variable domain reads ETGVTQSPTHLIKTRGQQVTLRCSSQSGHNTVSWYQQALGQGPQFIFQYYREEENGRGNFPPRFSGLQFPNYSSELNVNALELDDSALYLCASSPGQGAYADTQYFGPGTRLTVL.

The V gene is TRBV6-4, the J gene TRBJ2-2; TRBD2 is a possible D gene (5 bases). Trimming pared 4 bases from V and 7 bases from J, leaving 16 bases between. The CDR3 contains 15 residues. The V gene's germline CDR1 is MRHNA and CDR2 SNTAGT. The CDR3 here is CASSVNRGYGGELFF. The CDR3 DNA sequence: TGTGCCAGCAGTGTGAACCGAGGGTATGGCGGGGAGCTGTTTTTT.

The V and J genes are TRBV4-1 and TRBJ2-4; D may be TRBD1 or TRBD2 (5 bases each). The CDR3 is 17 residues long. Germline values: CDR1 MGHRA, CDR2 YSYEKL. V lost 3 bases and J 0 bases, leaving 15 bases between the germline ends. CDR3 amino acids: CASSQNRDGLAKNIQYF. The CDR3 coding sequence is TGCGCCAGCAGCCAGAACCGGGACGGCCTAGCCAAAAACATTCAGTACTTC.